The rows below give T cell receptor beta chains drawn from one sample of a study of cytomegalovirus exposure and HLA in healthy donors. The assay was immunoSEQ multiplex PCR, and TCRdb's table has in-frame clones only and misses some. The top ten clones hold approximately 0.6% of a sample with some 200,000 clones, 76% of them seen once. Sequencing was done on a sample of PBMCs. These receptors were taken from a young man in good health and CMV-seronegative. CDR3s include the opening cysteine and the closing phenylalanine or tryptophan. The order of the fields is D gene, clone size, J gene, V gene, CDR3 protein, CDR3 DNA. A D gene is named only where the DNA matches it firmly. The size field is filled for only some rows; it gives once, few, many or a size class.

d_gene: .
abundance: few
j_gene: TRBJ1-6
v_gene: TRBV6-5
CDR3aa: CASRRGVGNSPLHF
CDR3nt: TGTGCCAGCAGAAGGGGTGTCGGAAATTCACCCCTCCACTTT

d_gene: TRBD1
abundance: .
j_gene: TRBJ2-2
v_gene: TRBV10-3
CDR3aa: CAISEFKGTGTTGELFF
CDR3nt: TGTGCCATCAGTGAGTTTAAAGGGACAGGGACGACCGGGGAGCTGTTTTTT

d_gene: .
abundance: .
j_gene: TRBJ2-2
v_gene: TRBV5-1
CDR3aa: CASSQTPGTPTGELFF
CDR3nt: TGCGCCAGCAGCCAGACTCCGGGGACTCCCACCGGGGAGCTGTTTTTT

d_gene: .
abundance: .
j_gene: TRBJ1-1
v_gene: TRBV7-9
CDR3aa: CASSFDLRTEAFF
CDR3nt: TGTGCCAGCAGCTTCGACCTGAGGACTGAAGCTTTCTTT

d_gene: .
abundance: few
j_gene: TRBJ1-2
v_gene: TRBV5-6
CDR3aa: CASSLERFYTF
CDR3nt: TGTGCCAGCAGCTTGGAGCGGTTCTACACCTTC

d_gene: TRBD2
abundance: .
j_gene: TRBJ2-3
v_gene: TRBV5-1
CDR3aa: CASSSDTSVSTDTQYF
CDR3nt: TGCGCCAGCAGCTCGGACACTAGCGTTAGCACAGATACGCAGTATTTT

d_gene: TRBD2
abundance: .
j_gene: TRBJ2-1
v_gene: TRBV5-4
CDR3aa: CASSYGGLAGEANEQFF
CDR3nt: TGTGCCAGCAGCTACGGGGGACTAGCGGGAGAGGCCAATGAGCAGTTCTTC

d_gene: .
abundance: .
j_gene: TRBJ2-7
v_gene: TRBV6-5
CDR3aa: CASSSTGQGRKQYF
CDR3nt: TGTGCCAGCAGCTCGACAGGTCAAGGGCGGAAGCAGTACTTC

d_gene: .
abundance: .
j_gene: TRBJ1-3
v_gene: TRBV7-9
CDR3aa: CASSLGPGNTIYF
CDR3nt: TGTGCCAGCAGCCTAGGGCCTGGAAACACCATATATTTT

d_gene: .
abundance: .
j_gene: TRBJ1-2
v_gene: TRBV6-5
CDR3aa: CASSYGRYGYTF
CDR3nt: TGTGCCAGCAGTTACGGGCGCTATGGCTACACCTTC

d_gene: .
abundance: .
j_gene: TRBJ1-2
v_gene: TRBV6-1
CDR3aa: CASLASGVPGYTF
CDR3nt: TGTGCCAGCCTAGCTTCAGGGGTTCCTGGCTACACCTTC

d_gene: TRBD1
abundance: .
j_gene: TRBJ1-1
v_gene: TRBV10-3
CDR3aa: CAISDGSGGLFGGAFF
CDR3nt: TGTGCCATCAGTGATGGGTCAGGGGGTTTATTCGGTGGAGCTTTCTTT

d_gene: .
abundance: .
j_gene: TRBJ1-3
v_gene: TRBV30
CDR3aa: CAWSGLRGARGNTIYF
CDR3nt: TGTGCCTGGAGTGGTTTACGGGGGGCGCGTGGAAACACCATATATTTT